A selection of T cell receptor beta chains follows, all from one sample in a study of CD8+CD57+ T cells in acquired aplastic anemia. TCRdb passed the reads through MiXCR, listing each CDR3 protein once. The sample has approximately 380,000 distinct CDR3 sequences, 65% to 80% seen once. The source material was sorted CD4+, CD8+, or CD8+CD57+ T cells (not recorded which) from PBMCs. These TCRs come from a human donor in good health, serving as a control. Each CDR3 is given with its conserved first and last residue.

J: TRBJ2-1; V: TRBV7-8; CDR3: CASSWGADEQFF
J: TRBJ2-7; V: TRBV7-2; CDR3: CASSFRGEASQDLYF
J: TRBJ1-4; V: TRBV3-1; CDR3: CASSQVPDIDNEKLFF
J: TRBJ2-1; V: TRBV7-3; CDR3: CASSGQRNEQFF
J: TRBJ1-1; V: TRBV6-1; CDR3: CASSVTVNTEAFF
J: TRBJ2-6; V: TRBV7-3; CDR3: CASNRGDSRANVLTF
J: TRBJ1-1; V: TRBV10-3; CDR3: CAIRAEGTEAFF
J: TRBJ1-4; V: TRBV2; CDR3: CASRAKGGDEKLFF
J: TRBJ2-5; V: TRBV6-6; CDR3: CASTLRQGETQYF
J: TRBJ1-2; V: TRBV5-1; CDR3: CASSPRTATPYYGYTF
J: TRBJ1-6; V: TRBV2; CDR3: CASSRASDPQANSPLHF
J: TRBJ2-3; V: TRBV7-9; CDR3: CASSSGQGTVTDTQYF
J: TRBJ1-3; V: TRBV4-3; CDR3: CASSQGQASSGNTIYF
J: TRBJ2-5; V: TRBV20-1; CDR3: CSARDQWRQGESQYF
J: TRBJ1-6; V: TRBV12-3/TRBV12-4; CDR3: CAINTSDRGSPLHF
J: TRBJ1-2; V: TRBV9; CDR3: CATSIRYSEKQSF
J: TRBJ1-1; V: TRBV5-8; CDR3: CASSLGAGLSTEAFF
J: TRBJ2-5; V: TRBV7-9; CDR3: CASSLEGGLETQYF
J: TRBJ2-7; V: TRBV7-9; CDR3: CASSLFGGKSF
J: TRBJ1-1; V: TRBV5-8; CDR3: CASSLALANTEAFF
J: TRBJ1-2; V: TRBV4-1; CDR3: CASRDRNNGYTF
J: TRBJ1-1; V: TRBV19; CDR3: CASRIRQGWTEAFF
J: TRBJ1-6; V: TRBV19; CDR3: CASRTGRNSPLHF
J: TRBJ2-3; V: TRBV5-1; CDR3: CASSLGDRGLADTQYF
J: TRBJ1-2; V: TRBV20-1; CDR3: CSAGAGIYGNTF
J: TRBJ2-3; V: TRBV20-1; CDR3: CSASRLAGGPDTQYF
J: TRBJ1-6; V: TRBV9; CDR3: CASSAVSSAVSPLHF
J: TRBJ1-1; V: TRBV5-1; CDR3: CASSLEGGRDEAFF
J: TRBJ1-5; V: TRBV2; CDR3: CARGQGGNQPQHF
J: TRBJ2-7; V: TRBV12-3/TRBV12-4; CDR3: CASSRGDGAYEQYF
J: TRBJ2-5; V: TRBV20-1; CDR3: CSARGLEQETQYF
J: TRBJ2-2; V: TRBV9; CDR3: CASSVPGRGDGQLFF
J: TRBJ2-5; V: TRBV9; CDR3: CASTVGADPEEHQYF
J: TRBJ1-2; V: TRBV7-2; CDR3: CASSLQGVTYGKPF
J: TRBJ1-2; V: TRBV10-1; CDR3: CASSESGGADGYTF
J: TRBJ2-7; V: TRBV5-1; CDR3: CASSSTGTRTYEQYF
J: TRBJ1-2; V: TRBV6-2/TRBV6-3; CDR3: CASNNGWAGGGYTF
J: TRBJ2-7; V: TRBV9; CDR3: CASSVGADSYEQCF
J: TRBJ2-5; V: TRBV7-4; CDR3: CASTSVGQTGAKTQYF